Shown below are 21 T cell receptor beta chains from a single sample sequenced in a study of cytomegalovirus exposure and HLA in healthy donors. The PCR made use of 60 Vbeta and 13 Jbeta primers. Assay used: immunoSEQ multiplex PCR; TCRdb lists only in-frame clones, some missing. This table holds about 220,000 clones, more than 60% found once. The specimen was PBMCs. The receptor set was obtained from a woman younger than 45 in good health and CMV-seronegative.

This rearrangement joins TRBV11-3 to TRBJ1-1; possibly TRBD1 for D (5 bases). CDR1 and CDR2 from the germline V gene are SGHNT and YENEEA. The CDR3 length is 14 residues. V lost 5 bases to trimming and J lost 2 bases, with 12 bases between them. The CDR3 loop is CASSPGNGNTEAFF. CDR3 DNA sequence: TGTGCCAGCAGCCCAGGGAATGGAAACACTGAAGCTTTCTTT.

The V call is TRBV30, the J call TRBJ1-3; TRBD1 agrees at 7 bases. This CDR3 is built from 14 residues. Germline CDR1 and CDR2: GTSNPN and SVGIG (reference sequence). The junction had 6 bases not matched to a gene; V was cut back by 5 bases and J by 2 bases. The CDR3 protein is CAWFAGGTGNTIYF. CDR3 sequence (DNA): TGTGCCTGGTTCGCAGGGGGAACTGGAAACACCATATATTTT. Supplemented by reference TRBV30 and TRBJ1-3, the full variable domain reads SQTIHQWPATLVQPVGSPLSLECTVEGTSNPNLYWYRQAAGRGLQLLFYSVGIGQISSEVPQNLSASRPQDRQFILSSKKLLLSDSGFYLCAWFAGGTGNTIYFGEGSWLTVV.

The genes are TRBV30 and TRBJ1-3; D might be TRBD1 (5 bases). Trimming took off 0 bases at V and 4 bases at J, with 10 bases between the two ends. Germline values: CDR1 GTSNPN, CDR2 SVGIG (reference sequence). This CDR3 has 14 residues. CDR3 sequence reads: CAWSVGGYGNTIYF. The CDR3 DNA reads as TGTGCCTGGAGTGTGGGGGGGTACGGAAACACCATATATTTT.

In nucleotides, the CDR3 is TGTGCCAGTAACCTCGGGGGGCAGGATCAGCCCCAGCATTTT. Translated, it gives CASNLGGQDQPQHF. The chain carries TRBV19 and TRBJ1-5; D possibly corresponds to TRBD1 (6 bases). V was pared by 7 bases and J by 5 bases, with 15 bases between. In germline, CDR1 is LNHDA, CDR2 SQIVND (reference sequence). This CDR3 region has 14 residues.

The chain combines TRBV2 with TRBJ1-2; D perhaps matches TRBD1 (5 bases). V lost 4 bases and J lost 0, with 15 bases in between. The germline gives CDR1 SNHLY, CDR2 FYNNEI. CDR3 length: 16 residues. CDR3 bases: TGTGCCAGCAGTGTCGGGGGACCGAGGGCTAACTATGGCTACACCTTC. Protein product: CASSVGGPRANYGYTF. Variable domain in full (rest from reference TRBV2 and TRBJ1-2): EPEVTQTPSHQVTQMGQEVILRCVPISNHLYFYWYRQILGQKVEFLVSFYNNEISEKSEIFDDQFSVERPDGSNFTLKIRSTKLEDSAMYFCASSVGGPRANYGYTFGSGTRLTVV.

The V and J genes are TRBV6-5 and TRBJ2-5; 10 positions match TRBD1. With V trimmed by 4 bases and J by 5 bases, 7 bases remained unmatched. CDR3 length equals 15 residues. Germline V gene data show CDR1 as MNHEY and CDR2 as SVGAGI. DNA for the CDR3: TGTGCCAGCAGTTCTCCGACAGGGGGCCGGGAGACCCAGTACTTC. Translation gives CASSSPTGGRETQYF.

This chain links TRBV5-1 with TRBJ1-1; TRBD1 is a possible D gene (6 bases). Trimming took off 0 bases at V and 1 base at J, with 16 bases between the two ends. The CDR3 covers 17 residues. Germline-derived CDR1 and CDR2 are SGHRS and YFSETQ. DNA for the CDR3: TGCGCCAGCAGCTTGGAGGGTCTTACAGGGTCGAACACTGAAGCTTTCTTT. It translates to CASSLEGLTGSNTEAFF.

CDR3 bases: TGTGCCAGCAGATTCCAGGGTTATGGCTACACCTTC. This gives the protein CASRFQGYGYTF. This chain uses TRBV6-5 with TRBJ1-2; D is possibly TRBD1 (5 bases). Trimming shortened V by 6 bases and J by 5 bases, and 10 bases separated the two germline ends. Per the germline V gene, CDR1 is MNHEY and CDR2 is SVGAGI. The CDR3 has 12 residues.

Of note for this clone: This CDR3 is also generated by other DNA sequences in the sample. The V and J genes are TRBV29-1 and TRBJ2-3; 9 positions match TRBD2. Germline V CDR1 and CDR2: SQVTM, ANQGSEA. The V gene end was trimmed by 3 bases and the J gene end by 0 bases; junction bases not matched to a gene: 1. The CDR3 is made up of 14 amino acids. The CDR3 coding sequence is TGCAGCGTTGAGACTAGCGGTAGCACAGATACGCAGTATTTT. Protein: CSVETSGSTDTQYF.

This chain joins TRBV2 and TRBJ1-3, with D possibly being TRBD1 (5 bases). CDR3 length: 15 amino acids. V dropped 7 bases and J dropped 0 bases, with 13 bases sitting between them. Germline V lookup: CDR1 SNHLY, CDR2 FYNNEI. The DNA of the CDR3 is TGTGCCAGCATAAACGAAGGGGCCTCTGGAAACACCATATATTTT. This codes for CASINEGASGNTIYF.

Turning to this clone: Different DNA sequences within this sample yield the same CDR3. This sequence joins TRBV19 and TRBJ1-1, with D perhaps matching TRBD1 (5 bases). The CDR3 has 13 residues. The germline gives CDR1 LNHDA, CDR2 SQIVND (reference sequence). Trimming took off 4 bases at V and 0 bases at J, with 6 bases between the two ends. The CDR3 loop is CASSTTVNTEAFF. In nucleotides, the CDR3 is TGTGCCAGTAGTACGACAGTGAACACTGAAGCTTTCTTT.

This chain uses TRBV5-1 with TRBJ2-7; D remains unclear. Per germline, CDR1 SGHRS and CDR2 YFSETQ. V was clipped by 0 bases and J by 7 bases, with 14 bases between them. The CDR3 loop spans 14 amino acids. CDR3 coding DNA: TGCGCCAGCAGCTTGGGAATGCAGACCGGGGAGCAGTACTTC. It yields the protein CASSLGMQTGEQYF.

This chain uses TRBV11-2 with TRBJ2-5, with D maybe TRBD1 (5 bases). The CDR3 has 13 amino acids. Germline loops: CDR1 SGHAT, CDR2 FQNNGV. V was shortened by 5 bases and J by 2 bases, with 9 bases between the two germline ends. CDR3 sequence: CASSTWTQETQYF. DNA for the CDR3: TGTGCCAGCAGCACTTGGACACAAGAGACCCAGTACTTC. Filled out from reference TRBV11-2 and TRBJ2-5, the complete variable domain reads EAGVAQSPRYKIIEKRQSVAFWCNPISGHATLYWYQQILGQGPKLLIQFQNNGVVDDSQLPKDRFSAERLKGVDSTLKIQPAKLEDSAVYLCASSTWTQETQYFGPGTRLLVL.

The rearrangement joins TRBV25-1 to TRBJ2-6; TRBD2 is a possible D gene (5 bases). Trimming pared 5 bases from V and 5 bases from J, leaving 16 bases between. CDR3 length: 16 amino acids. Germline V gives CDR1 MGHDK, CDR2 SYGVNS. CDR3 residues: CASSPTLGVRANVLTF. The CDR3 DNA follows: TGTGCCAGCAGTCCAACCCTCGGGGTTAGGGCCAACGTCCTGACTTTC.

The chain employs TRBV5-6 and TRBJ2-1; D not resolved. This CDR3 has 16 amino acids. Germline V gene sequence: CDR1 SGHDT, CDR2 YYEEEE. Trimming stripped 0 bases from V and 2 bases from J, with 12 bases between. The CDR3 sequence: CASSLAEPRPYNEQFF. The CDR3 nucleotides read TGTGCCAGCAGCTTGGCCGAACCGCGCCCCTACAATGAGCAGTTCTTC.

This chain connects TRBV7-9 to TRBJ1-4; D gene ambiguous. V gave up 1 base and J gave up 4 bases, with 16 bases separating them. This CDR3 has 17 residues. CDR1 is SEHNR, CDR2 FQNEAQ, per germline (reference sequence). The CDR3 sequence is CASSLGSPPAFNEKLFF. The CDR3 DNA sequence: TGTGCCAGCAGCTTAGGGAGTCCACCTGCCTTTAATGAAAAACTGTTTTTT.

J is TRBJ2-1 and V is TRBV11-3, with 10 bases identical to TRBD2. Germline V lookup: CDR1 SGHNT, CDR2 YENEEA. The CDR3 spans 14 residues. The V segment lost 7 bases and the J segment 4 bases; nucleotides outside the gene matches: 4. The CDR3 protein is CASTETSGYNEQFF. The DNA of the CDR3 is TGTGCCAGCACCGAGACTAGCGGGTACAATGAGCAGTTCTTC.

The V gene is TRBV29-1, the J gene TRBJ2-1; 9 nucleotides line up with TRBD1. Trimming at V came to 8 bases and at J to 6 bases, leaving 5 bases not matched to a gene. The V gene's germline CDR1 is SQVTM and CDR2 ANQGSEA. This CDR3 contains 12 residues. The CDR3: CSLRTGVNEQFF. The CDR3 DNA is TGCAGCCTTAGGACAGGGGTCAATGAGCAGTTCTTC.

This clone occurred a few times. The rearrangement links TRBV4-1 to TRBJ2-3, with 8 bases identical to TRBD2. Germline values: CDR1 MGHRA, CDR2 YSYEKL. The CDR3 is 16 amino acids. With 1 base clipped from V and 5 bases from J, the junction kept 8 bases outside the gene matches. CDR3 loop: CASSQGPGRAGDTQYF. CDR3 DNA: TGCGCCAGCAGCCAAGGCCCCGGGAGGGCGGGAGATACGCAGTATTTT.

The chain has TRBV5-1 and TRBJ2-7; D perhaps matches TRBD1 (5 bases). Looked up from germline, CDR1 is SGHRS and CDR2 is YFSETQ. Trimming took 4 bases from V and 0 from J, leaving 14 bases between them. The CDR3 runs to 15 residues. The CDR3 sequence: CASSLGVYSSYEQYF. The DNA for the CDR3 is TGCGCCAGCAGCCTAGGGGTCTACAGCTCCTACGAGCAGTACTTC.

This clone came up a few times. CDR3 sequence reads: CASSMGLAGHEQYF. The DNA of the CDR3 is TGTGCCAGTAGTATGGGACTAGCGGGGCACGAGCAGTACTTC. The chain employs TRBV19 and TRBJ2-7; 13 bases are a match to TRBD2. Germline-derived CDR1 and CDR2 are LNHDA and SQIVND (reference sequence). Trimming took 3 bases from V and 5 from J; bases not matched to a gene: 1. CDR3 length: 14 amino acids.